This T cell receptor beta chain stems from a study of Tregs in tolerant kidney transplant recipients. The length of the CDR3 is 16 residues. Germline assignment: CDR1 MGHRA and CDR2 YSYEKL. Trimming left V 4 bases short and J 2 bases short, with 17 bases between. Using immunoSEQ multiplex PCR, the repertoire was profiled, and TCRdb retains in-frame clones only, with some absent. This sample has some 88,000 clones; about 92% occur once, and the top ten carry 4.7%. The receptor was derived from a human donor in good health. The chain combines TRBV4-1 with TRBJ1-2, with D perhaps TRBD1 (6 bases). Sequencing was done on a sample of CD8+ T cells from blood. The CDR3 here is CASSRFRTASNYGYTF. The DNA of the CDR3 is TGCGCCAGCAGCCGATTCCGGACAGCAAGCAACTATGGCTACACCTTC.